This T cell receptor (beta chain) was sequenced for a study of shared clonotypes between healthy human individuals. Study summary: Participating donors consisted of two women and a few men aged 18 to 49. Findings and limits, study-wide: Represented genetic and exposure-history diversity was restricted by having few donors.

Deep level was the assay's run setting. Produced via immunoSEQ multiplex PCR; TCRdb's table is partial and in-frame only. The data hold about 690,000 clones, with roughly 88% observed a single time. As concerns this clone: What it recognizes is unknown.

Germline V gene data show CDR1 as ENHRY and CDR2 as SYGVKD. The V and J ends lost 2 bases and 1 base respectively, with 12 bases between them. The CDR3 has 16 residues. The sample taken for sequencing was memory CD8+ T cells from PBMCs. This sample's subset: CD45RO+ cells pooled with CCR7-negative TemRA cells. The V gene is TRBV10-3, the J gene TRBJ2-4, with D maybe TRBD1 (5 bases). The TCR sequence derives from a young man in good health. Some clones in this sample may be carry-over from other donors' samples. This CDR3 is CAISETGSPAKNIQYF. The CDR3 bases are TGTGCCATCAGTGAGACAGGTTCCCCCGCCAAAAACATTCAGTACTTC.